The clone carrying this TCR beta chain has only a few counts. Generated by immunoSEQ multiplex PCR, the TCRdb table keeps only in-frame clones and is missing some. Here the sample spans just over 90,000 clones, roughly nine tenths being singletons. The source of the sample is a study of control samples from healthy donors and cancer patients. This receptor was identified in a woman aged 50 to 60 in good health. Sequenced input: blood.

CDR3 coding DNA: TGCGCCAGCAGCCAAGTCCTGACCCTTAGGACAGGGGAAAACTCCGGGGAGCTGTTTTTT. It is translated as CASSQVLTLRTGENSGELFF. The chain combines TRBV4-1 with TRBJ2-2; 9 nucleotides line up with TRBD1. The CDR3 consists of 20 residues. Germline V gene sequence: CDR1 MGHRA, CDR2 YSYEKL. The V segment lost 1 base and the J segment 6 bases; nucleotides outside the gene matches: 18.